This T cell receptor (beta chain) was identified during a study of cytomegalovirus exposure and HLA in healthy donors. Overall study: Researchers found that just over 80% of 350 to 500 genotyped donors fell within the Caucasian-associated ancestry cluster.

The PCR used 60 Vbeta and 13 Jbeta primers. Some clones are missing from TCRdb's copy, which holds only in-frame ones; the method was immunoSEQ multiplex PCR. The sample includes just over 200,000 clones, approximately 79% of them seen just once. The CDR3 sequence is 17 residues long. In germline, CDR1 is KGHSH, CDR2 LQKENI. V was pared by 3 bases and J by 0 bases, with 8 bases of the junction left unmatched. Healthy bone marrow donors formed the donor group. Donors were ostensibly healthy at sampling, although undocumented immune exposures were probable. This clone is a singleton in its sample. What it binds is not known. Points from the study as a whole: Cytomegalovirus association was assigned to approximately 160 TCR beta chains.

Sequences were obtained from PBMCs. The rearrangement uses TRBV18 and TRBJ1-3, with 7 bases lining up with TRBD1. This TCR derives from a middle-aged man in good health and CMV-seronegative. CDR3 region: CASSPNPTGPSGNTIYF. In nucleotides, the CDR3 is TGTGCCAGCTCACCCAACCCGACAGGGCCCTCTGGAAACACCATATATTTT.